The rows below give T cell receptor beta chains drawn from one sample of a study of tumor and adjacent non-tumor tissue in lung cancer. TCRdb ran MiXCR on the multiplex PCR reads and lists one entry per CDR3 protein. Among about 110,000 distinct CDR3 sequences, over 75% were seen once, and the ten largest hold 22%. What was sequenced was lung tumor tissue. The receptors shown here come from a man aged 70 or older with non-small cell lung cancer. CDR3s include the opening cysteine and the closing phenylalanine or tryptophan. The D gene is left open where the match is weak.

cdr3_length,j_call,v_call,d_call,cdr3_aa
15,TRBJ1-6,TRBV12-3/TRBV12-4,-,CASSTGHLPNSSLHF
14,TRBJ1-1,TRBV4-1,-,CASNQDSMNTEAFF
12,TRBJ2-1,TRBV11-3,TRBD1,CASPDRHNEQFF
14,TRBJ1-5,TRBV6-1,-,CASSLQGNNHPQHF
15,TRBJ2-1,TRBV4-3,-,CASSHRLTDYNERFF
15,TRBJ2-7,TRBV20-1,TRBD2,CSVREWLAGTYEQYF
18,TRBJ2-6,TRBV11-2,TRBD1,CASSPRTGGSRGANVLTF
15,TRBJ1-4,TRBV11-2,-,CVSSSRRGTNEKLFF
11,TRBJ2-2,TRBV29-1,-,CSGRDAGVLIF
15,TRBJ2-5,TRBV11-2,-,CASSFPTGHQETQYF
14,TRBJ2-7,TRBV11-3,-,CASSSLTGAYERYF
14,TRBJ2-4,TRBV4-3,-,CANSQTGAKNIQYF
17,TRBJ2-2,TRBV6-5,TRBD2,CASSSTGLAGGTGELFF
19,TRBJ2-7,TRBV28,TRBD2,CASNRKNPWASGRVHEQYF
12,TRBJ2-5,TRBV20-1,TRBD1,CSAGTGQETQYF
14,TRBJ1-1,TRBV29-1,TRBD1,CSGMIDRGNTEALF
14,TRBJ2-7,TRBV29-1,-,CSVLRTGLRDEEYF
12,TRBJ2-7,TRBV6-6,-,CASSPGSYMQYF
12,TRBJ1-1,TRBV6-6,-,CASSVGGSGDSF
16,TRBJ1-1,TRBV11-3,TRBD1,CASSFRDRILNTEAFF
17,TRBJ2-1,TRBV11-3,TRBD2,CASSLLGTSKGYNEQFF
15,TRBJ1-1,TRBV4-1,-,CVSSPGTATYNEAFF
13,TRBJ2-7,TRBV13,-,CASISTTGNEKYF
13,TRBJ2-2,TRBV29-1,-,CSGLELCTGELFF
14,TRBJ1-2,TRBV28,-,CASLRGAVNYGYSF
13,TRBJ1-4,TRBV29-1,-,CSVENGTNENLLF
14,TRBJ2-7,TRBV11-2,-,CASSWEETTYEQYF
15,TRBJ2-4,TRBV19,-,CASSIAGQLQNIQYF
19,TRBJ2-3,TRBV12-3/TRBV12-4,-,CASSLVREREGQFYLTQYF
16,TRBJ2-3,TRBV6-1,-,CASSEDGTRGEDTQYF
14,TRBJ2-2,TRBV12-3/TRBV12-4,-,CPSSYRPNTGELFF